These T cell receptor beta chains were read from a single sample in a study of T cells in localized non-small cell lung cancer. The data were produced by immunoSEQ multiplex PCR, yet TCRdb's version contains in-frame clones alone and is incomplete. Seen here are 2,700 or so clones, roughly 25% observed once, and the top ten hold around 17%. The sample here was lung tumor tissue, taken before any cancer treatment. The receptors were sampled from a male donor aged 60 or over with stage I lung adenocarcinoma. CDR3s include the opening cysteine and the closing phenylalanine or tryptophan. The D gene is left open where the match is weak. Not all rows give a size; the values are once, few, many and, for expanded clones, a class.

TRBV11-3,TRBJ2-3,.,14,.,TGTGCCAGCAGCTTCCGATCTAGCACAGATACGCAGTATTTT,CASSFRSSTDTQYF
TRBV19,TRBJ1-3,TRBD1,15,.,TGTGCCAGTAGGAGACAGGGCCCTTCTGGAAACACCATATATTTT,CASRRQGPSGNTIYF
TRBV18,TRBJ1-2,.,14,.,TGTGCCAGCTCACCACGGACGGTGAACTATGGCTACACCTTC,CASSPRTVNYGYTF
TRBV6-8,TRBJ1-2,.,15,.,TGTGCCAGCAGTTACCTCGATAGAACGGCGTATGGCTACACCTTC,CASSYLDRTAYGYTF
TRBV19,TRBJ1-2,TRBD1,18,once,TGTGCCAGTAGTAAGAACACAGGGGCGATCGTCCTTAACTATGGCTACACCTTC,CASSKNTGAIVLNYGYTF
TRBV19,TRBJ1-2,TRBD1,15,.,TGTGCCAGTAGTATCGGGGGACAGGGTTCCTATGGCTACACCTTC,CASSIGGQGSYGYTF
TRBV9,TRBJ2-1,.,16,few,TGTGCCACACACCTGGCGGTCAGGAGCTCCTACAATGAGCAGTTCTTC,CATHLAVRSSYNEQFF
TRBV6-8,TRBJ2-5,.,14,.,TGTGCCAGCAGTTACACATCAGTTGCAGAGACCCAGTACTTC,CASSYTSVAETQYF
TRBV6-1,TRBJ2-3,.,15,medium-sized,TGTGCCAGCAGTGAAGATCCGCAGCACACAGATACGCAGTATTTT,CASSEDPQHTDTQYF
TRBV10-2,TRBJ1-2,.,13,.,TGCGCCAGCAGTGAGTCACGTATCTATGGCTACACCTTC,CASSESRIYGYTF
TRBV7-4,TRBJ2-2,.,13,few,TGTGCCAGCAGCTCTAGCCCATCCGGGGAGCTGTTTTTT,CASSSSPSGELFF
TRBV1,TRBJ2-5,.,17,few,TGCGCCAGCAGCAAATCCGGGAACAGGGGACTGGGGGAGACCCAGTACTTC,CASSKSGNRGLGETQYF
TRBV6-8,TRBJ2-3,.,17,medium-sized,TGTGCCAGCAGTTACTCGATAGGGCAGGGAAGCACAGATACGCAGTATTTT,CASSYSIGQGSTDTQYF
TRBV6-8,TRBJ2-7,TRBD2,18,few,TGTGCCAGCAGTTACCCCTCGGCGGGGGGGCCCTCCTCCTACGAGCAGTACTTC,CASSYPSAGGPSSYEQYF
TRBV6-8,TRBJ2-7,TRBD1,13,.,TGTGCCATCACCAAGGACAGGGGCGACGAGCAGTACTTC,CAITKDRGDEQYF
TRBV19,TRBJ2-2,.,14,few,TGTGCCAGTAGTATTACAGGGATAGCCGGGGAGCTGTTTTTT,CASSITGIAGELFF
TRBV11-3,TRBJ1-5,TRBD1,18,medium-sized,TGTGCCAGCAGTTATATACTTGGGAAGACAGGGGGCAATCAGCCCCAGCATTTT,CASSYILGKTGGNQPQHF
TRBV6-8,TRBJ1-2,TRBD1,14,.,TGTGCCAGCAGCGGGACAGGGTATTCATATGGCTACACCTTC,CASSGTGYSYGYTF
TRBV11-3,TRBJ2-7,TRBD2,15,.,TGTGCCAGCAGCTTAGGGGCTAGCGGGAGGAACCGGCAGTACTTC,CASSLGASGRNRQYF
TRBV11-3,TRBJ1-6,.,14,few,TGTGCCAGCAGGGAACAGGGTGGAAATTCACCCCTCCACTTT,CASREQGGNSPLHF
TRBV11-3,TRBJ2-7,TRBD2,15,.,TGTGCCAGCAGTAAGACTAGCGGGAGTGTCGACGAGCAGTACTTC,CASSKTSGSVDEQYF
TRBV11-3,TRBJ2-7,TRBD2,15,hyperexpanded,TGTGCCAGCAGCTTGGCCGGGGGGGCCGTCTACGAGCAGTACTTC,CASSLAGGAVYEQYF
TRBV5-1,TRBJ2-2,.,15,.,TGCGCCAGCAGCTTGACACAGGAGATAGGGGGGGAGCTGTTTTTT,CASSLTQEIGGELFF
TRBV30,TRBJ2-5,TRBD2,15,few,TGTGCCTGGAGGATTTCCGGGGGGACCCAAGAGACCCAGTACTTC,CAWRISGGTQETQYF
TRBV23-1,TRBJ2-7,TRBD2,15,.,TGCGCCAGCAGTCAAACGACTAGCGGAACCTACGAGCAGTACTTC,CASSQTTSGTYEQYF
TRBV9,TRBJ1-1,TRBD1,16,.,TGTGCCAGCAGCGTAGCCACCATCACAGGGGTTGGTGAAGCTTTCTTT,CASSVATITGVGEAFF
TRBV6-8,TRBJ2-7,.,12,.,TGTGCCAGCAGTAATCCGACAGACGAGCAGTACTTC,CASSNPTDEQYF
TRBV6-1,TRBJ1-2,.,13,medium-sized,TGTGCCAGCAGTGAAGGCCCCTACTATGGCTACACCTTC,CASSEGPYYGYTF
TRBV11-3,TRBJ1-4,TRBD1,18,.,TGTGCCAGCAGCTTAAGGTGGGACAGGCGAGAACCGGATGAAAAACTGTTTTTT,CASSLRWDRREPDEKLFF
TRBV28,TRBJ2-1,.,14,.,TGTGCCAGCAGTTTCGAGAGGACCTACAATGAGCAGTTCTTC,CASSFERTYNEQFF
TRBV11-3,TRBJ1-5,.,14,few,TGTGCCAGCAGCTTAGTTCCCTCGGGTCAGCCCCAGCATTTT,CASSLVPSGQPQHF
TRBV23-1,TRBJ2-7,TRBD1,15,few,TGCGCCAGCAGCCGGCACGGGACAGGACTTTACGAGCAGTACTTC,CASSRHGTGLYEQYF
TRBV11-3,TRBJ2-1,TRBD1,14,few,TGTGCCAGCAGCCTTCTGACAGGGGGTGGTGAGCAGTTCTTC,CASSLLTGGGEQFF
TRBV11-3,TRBJ2-5,TRBD1,15,few,TGTGCCAGCAGCTTAGGGGGACAGCCTCAAGAGACCCAGTACTTC,CASSLGGQPQETQYF
TRBV11-3,TRBJ2-1,TRBD2,16,.,TGTGCCAGCAGCTTTTGGGCGGGAGGGTTCCACAATGAGCAGTTCTTC,CASSFWAGGFHNEQFF
TRBV6-8,TRBJ1-1,.,14,few,TGTGCCAGCAGTGACTCGGGGGAGTCGACTGAAGCTTTCTTT,CASSDSGESTEAFF
TRBV10-2,TRBJ2-5,.,16,.,TGCGCCAGCAAAACCCCCTGGGGCAGGGAGGCGGAGACCCAGTACTTC,CASKTPWGREAETQYF
TRBV6-8,TRBJ1-4,.,12,.,TGTGCCAGCAGGACCTGGGAGGAAAAACTGTTTTTT,CASRTWEEKLFF
TRBV19,TRBJ2-1,TRBD2,15,few,TGTGCCAGTAGTATGACTAGCGGGAGTTATAATGAGCAGTTCTTC,CASSMTSGSYNEQFF
TRBV25-1,TRBJ2-1,.,12,.,TGTGCCAGCAGTGAAGGGACGCGTGAGCAGTTCTTC,CASSEGTREQFF
TRBV6-8,TRBJ1-2,TRBD1,15,medium-sized,TGTGCCAGCAGCACCAGGACAGGCCGTAACTATGGCTACACCTTC,CASSTRTGRNYGYTF
TRBV6-8,TRBJ2-5,.,15,few,TGTGCCAGCAGTATGGCTGGGGCCGTTGGGGAGACCCAGTACTTC,CASSMAGAVGETQYF
TRBV9,TRBJ2-1,TRBD2,16,.,TGTGCCAGCAGTGGGAGACTAGCGGGGCCCTACAATGAGCAGTTCTTC,CASSGRLAGPYNEQFF
TRBV11-3,TRBJ2-5,TRBD2,15,.,TGTGCCAGCAGTAAGCGGGAGGGCGTCCGGGAGACCCAGTACTTC,CASSKREGVRETQYF
TRBV14,TRBJ2-5,.,14,few,TGTGCCAGCAGCCAACCCAGGGGCCGAGAGACCCAGTACTTC,CASSQPRGRETQYF
TRBV11-3,TRBJ2-1,TRBD2,15,.,TGTGCCAGCAGCTCCTTTAGCGGGAGTTGGAATGAGCAGTTCTTC,CASSSFSGSWNEQFF
TRBV11-3,TRBJ2-3,TRBD2,16,.,TGTGCCAGCAGCTCCGGGACTAGCGGCAACACAGATACGCAGTATTTT,CASSSGTSGNTDTQYF
TRBV5-1,TRBJ2-7,TRBD1,15,few,TGCGCCAGCAGCTTGGGACAGACAGGGTGGGACGAGCAGTACTTC,CASSLGQTGWDEQYF
TRBV6-8,TRBJ2-1,TRBD2,16,few,TGTGCCAGCAGTAGGGGTAGCGGGAACCTCTACAATGAGCAGTTCTTC,CASSRGSGNLYNEQFF
TRBV11-3,TRBJ1-6,TRBD1,16,few,TGTGCCAGCAGCCGGGACAGGCCAAACTATAATTCACCCCTCCACTTT,CASSRDRPNYNSPLHF
TRBV6-8,TRBJ2-1,.,13,.,TGTGCCAGCAATTCGGGAGAAGGCAATGAGCAGTTCTTC,CASNSGEGNEQFF
TRBV18,TRBJ1-4,.,16,.,TGTGCCAGCTCACCACGGGGGCAGGGTCCTAATGAAAAACTGTTTTTT,CASSPRGQGPNEKLFF
TRBV9,TRBJ2-3,.,15,.,TGTGCCAGCAGTCCCCATAGGGACGGTGCCGATACGCAGTATTTT,CASSPHRDGADTQYF
TRBV6-8,TRBJ2-3,TRBD2,16,large,TGTGCCAGCAGTGACTCTCCCAGCGGGGGGGCAGATACGCAGTATTTT,CASSDSPSGGADTQYF
TRBV6-8,TRBJ1-6,.,15,few,TGTGCCAGCAGTTGGGGTTTCTCCTATAATTCACCCCTCCACTTT,CASSWGFSYNSPLHF
TRBV14,TRBJ1-6,.,14,.,TGTGCCAGCAGCCAAGCCCTCGGCGGGGTGCCCCTCCACTTT,CASSQALGGVPLHF
TRBV10-2,TRBJ2-3,.,13,.,TGCGCCAGCAGTGCAAGGGAAACAGATACGCAGTATTTT,CASSARETDTQYF
TRBV11-3,TRBJ2-5,.,17,few,TGTGCCAGCAGCTTAGGGGCGCAGACAGCTACTCAAGAGACCCAGTACTTC,CASSLGAQTATQETQYF
TRBV19,TRBJ2-5,.,15,.,TGTGCCAGTAGTATAGGAACGGGGCTGGGAGAGACCCAGTACTTC,CASSIGTGLGETQYF